What follows are 20 T cell receptor beta chains derived from one specimen sequenced in a study of CD8 T cells in ankylosing spondylitis. TCRdb processed the 5' RACE reads anew with MiXCR; each CDR3 protein has one entry. Altogether 150,000 to 200,000 distinct CDR3 sequences are present, 13% being singletons, with the ten largest covering approximately 10%. The specimen was blood, either unsorted or a sorted T cell fraction (not recorded which). All receptors come from a female donor with ankylosing spondylitis or in good health (not recorded which).

This clonotype was recorded at least ten times. The CDR3 DNA is TGTGCCAGCCGACAGGCGCCAGATACGCAGTATTTT. Protein product: CASRQAPDTQYF. V is TRBV28 and J is TRBJ2-3; possibly TRBD1 for D (6 bases). The length of the CDR3 is 12 residues. V was clipped by 8 bases and J by 4 bases, with 10 bases between them. In germline, CDR1 is MDHEN, CDR2 SYDVKM.

This clonotype has a count of ten or more. The chain is built from TRBV6-2 or TRBV6-3 and TRBJ1-5; D remains unclear. The CDR3 contains 13 residues. Trimming shortened V by 2 bases and J by 2 bases, and 4 bases separated the two germline ends. The germline gives CDR1 MNHEY, CDR2 SVGEGT. CDR3 DNA sequence: TGTGCCAGCAGTTACGGAGGCAATCAGCCCCAGCATTTT. Translating it yields CASSYGGNQPQHF.

Many counts were recorded for this clonotype. This sequence joins TRBV5-1 and TRBJ1-3; no clear D gene. The CDR3 sequence is 15 residues long. CDR1 and CDR2 (germline): SGHRS, YFSETQ. V gave up 0 bases and J gave up 0 bases, with 7 bases separating them. The CDR3 sequence is CASSLGGNSGNTIYF. The CDR3 region has the DNA TGCGCCAGCAGCTTGGGGGGTAACTCTGGAAACACCATATATTTT. Filled out from reference TRBV5-1 and TRBJ1-3, the complete variable domain reads KAGVTQTPRYLIKTRGQQVTLSCSPISGHRSVSWYQQTPGQGLQFLFEYFSETQRNKGNFPGRFSGRQFSNSRSEMNVSTLELGDSALYLCASSLGGNSGNTIYFGEGSWLTVV.

The table lists this clonotype with many counts. J is TRBJ1-6 and V is TRBV27; the match to TRBD1 covers 7 bases. This CDR3 contains 15 residues. In germline, CDR1 is MNHEY, CDR2 SMNVEV (reference sequence). V lost 8 bases and J lost 6; bases outside the gene matches: 10. CDR3 bases: TGTGCCAGCGCCTCCCGGGACAGTACTAATTCACCCCTCCACTTT. Protein product: CASASRDSTNSPLHF.

Notes on this clonotype: This may come from a read error, since a much larger clone is one base off. V gene TRBV5-5 combines with J gene TRBJ1-1; a possible D gene is TRBD1 (6 bases). Germline CDR1 and CDR2: SGHKS and YYEKEE (reference sequence). Trimming left V 3 bases short and J 2 bases short, with 11 bases between. The CDR3 has 14 residues. CDR3 coding DNA: TGTGCCAGCAGCTGGAGCAGGGGTAACACTGAAGCTTTCTTT. As protein: CASSWSRGNTEAFF.

This clonotype was observed at least ten times. The chain couples TRBV18 to TRBJ1-5; D is unresolved. V lost 6 bases, J lost 0 bases, and 9 bases lay in between. CDR1 is KGHSH, CDR2 LQKENI, per germline. The CDR3 is made up of 14 amino acids. CDR3 bases: TGTGCCAGCTCGCAAGATTATAGCAATCAGCCCCAGCATTTT. This gives the protein CASSQDYSNQPQHF.

This clonotype was seen ten or more times. The gene calls are TRBV11-2 and TRBJ2-7, with D possibly being TRBD1 (6 bases). This CDR3 region has 15 residues. V shed 5 bases and J shed 4 bases, with 18 bases lying between them. Germline V gives CDR1 SGHAT, CDR2 FQNNGV. Here the CDR3 reads CASSEPGTRKYEQYF. The CDR3 coding sequence is TGTGCCAGCAGCGAACCCGGGACAAGGAAGTACGAGCAGTACTTC.

The chain couples TRBV4-3 to TRBJ2-1, with TRBD1 matching 8 bases. This CDR3 contains 16 residues. Trimming at V came to 0 bases and at J to 1 base, leaving 2 bases not matched to a gene. Germline CDR1 is LGHNA and CDR2 is YSLEER. The CDR3 nucleotides are TGCGCCAGCAGCCAAGAGGACAGGGTGTCCTACAATGAGCAGTTCTTC. Translating it yields CASSQEDRVSYNEQFF.

This clonotype was seen ten or more times. The genes are TRBV29-1 and TRBJ2-7, with 8 bases identical to TRBD1. The V segment lost 7 bases and the J segment 6 bases; nucleotides outside the gene matches: 11. Germline V lookup: CDR1 SQVTM, CDR2 ANQGSEA. The CDR3 consists of 13 residues. Written as DNA, the CDR3 is TGCAGCGGCTTGACGACAGGGGCCGGCGAGCAGTACTTC. This encodes CSGLTTGAGEQYF.

The table lists this clonotype with many counts. The chain uses TRBV4-2 and TRBJ2-1; 7 bases are a match to TRBD2. Trimming removed 4 bases from V and 5 bases from J; junction bases left unmatched: 8. Germline CDR1 LGHNA, CDR2 YNFKEQ. The length of the CDR3 is 15 residues. The CDR3 nucleotides read TGTGCCAGCAGCCCGCAGGGAGGGGCGAACAATGAGCAGTTCTTC. Translated, it gives CASSPQGGANNEQFF.

In its sample, this clonotype was seen a few times. CDR3 nucleotides: TGTGCCACGAACAAAGGGGGACAGGGGGTGTTGAAGCAGTTCTTC. It translates to CATNKGGQGVLKQFF. This chain joins TRBV10-3 and TRBJ2-1, with 11 bases matching TRBD1. Trimming cost V 10 bases and J 11 bases; bases outside gene matches: 16. This CDR3 is 15 amino acids long. Germline loops: CDR1 ENHRY, CDR2 SYGVKD.

This clonotype has a count of ten or more. CDR3 protein: CASSLAGGPGTEAFF. The CDR3 DNA sequence: TGTGCCAGCAGCTTAGCGGGGGGGCCCGGCACTGAAGCTTTCTTT. V and J are TRBV7-9 and TRBJ1-1; maybe TRBD1 (6 bases). Trimming pared 0 bases from V and 4 bases from J, leaving 12 bases between. The CDR3 loop spans 15 amino acids. Per the germline V gene, CDR1 is SEHNR and CDR2 is FQNEAQ (reference sequence).

This clonotype was observed many times. The chain couples TRBV20-1 to TRBJ1-1; D is undetermined. The CDR3 is 12 amino acids. Trimming pared 2 bases from V and 1 base from J, leaving 5 bases between. Germline V gene sequence: CDR1 DFQATT, CDR2 SNEGSKA (reference sequence). CDR3 nucleotides: TGCAGTGCTAGATCGGGGAACACTGAAGCTTTCTTT. Its translation is CSARSGNTEAFF.

The sample holds many counts of this clonotype. V and J are TRBV6-1 and TRBJ1-1, with D maybe TRBD1 (5 bases). CDR1 is MNHNS, CDR2 SASEGT, per germline. Trimming removed 6 bases from V and 2 bases from J, with 10 bases in between. The CDR3 covers 13 residues. The CDR3 is CASRKQANTEAFF. The DNA of the CDR3 is TGTGCCAGCAGGAAACAGGCAAACACTGAAGCTTTCTTT.

Of note for this clonotype: A much larger clone differs from this one at a single base, so this may be a read error. The J gene is TRBJ2-5, the V gene TRBV12-3 or TRBV12-4; 10 bases line up with TRBD2. This CDR3 is 15 amino acids long. The CDR3 sequence: CASSLTSGIQETRYF. The CDR3 DNA reads TGTGCCAGCAGTTTAACTAGCGGGATCCAAGAGACCCGGTACTTC.

At least ten counts were recorded for this clonotype. The genes are TRBV12-3 or TRBV12-4 and TRBJ2-3; 7 bases agree with TRBD1. This CDR3 has 14 amino acids. V shed 7 bases and J 2 bases; nucleotides not matched to a gene: 6. The CDR3 DNA reads TGTGCCAGCACCATGACAGGGTACACAGATACGCAGTATTTT. It yields the protein CASTMTGYTDTQYF.

This clonotype was seen only once. This may arise from a read error, as a much more abundant clone is one base away. The chain couples TRBV21-1 to TRBJ1-1. TRBV21-1 counts as a pseudogene. The CDR3 is 13 amino acids. The CDR3 reads CASRGGRSTEAFF. CDR3 DNA sequence: TGTGCCAGCAGGGGAGGGAGGAGCACTGAAGCTTTCTTT.

With respect to this clonotype: One end of the junction varies from germline; a read error may be responsible. The rearrangement uses TRBV9 and TRBJ1-1; TRBD1 aligns across 7 bases. Germline V CDR1 and CDR2: SGDLS, YYNGEE. The CDR3 has 14 amino acids. The DNA for the CDR3 is TGTGCCAGCACCCGAGACAGGGTGAACACTGAGGCTTTCTTT. Translating gives CASTRDRVNTEAFF.

Concerning this clonotype: A read error may be the cause here, since a much bigger clone is one base away. The V call is TRBV10-3, the J call TRBJ2-1, with D perhaps TRBD1 (5 bases). Per the germline V gene, CDR1 is ENHRY and CDR2 is SYGVKD. This CDR3 has 14 residues. CDR3 amino acids: CTISEQGPYNEQFF. The CDR3 region has the DNA TGTACCATCAGTGAGCAGGGTCCGTACAATGAGCAGTTCTTC.

This clonotype was counted at least ten times. This CDR3 reads CASSLVVGRNEQFF. For the CDR3, the DNA is TGTGCCAGCAGTTTGGTGGTGGGTAGGAATGAGCAGTTCTTC. The V and J genes are TRBV12-3 or TRBV12-4 and TRBJ2-1, with D hard to call. The germline V and J ends were trimmed by 3 bases and 7 bases, with 13 bases remaining between them. The CDR3 consists of 14 residues.